This entry is about one T cell receptor beta chain. Its antigen is unknown. The data belong to a study of T cell responses to AZD1222 COVID-19 vaccine. Study background: It was second doses at about 4 or about 12 weeks that were pooled. General study results and limits: Recipients of AZD1222 seropositive at baseline numbered only five or six. Sampled repertoires all dated from after the peak T cell response. Among spike-specific TCRs, nearly half reportedly target unmutated variant regions.

The CDR3 has 13 residues. Germline values: CDR1 KGHSH, CDR2 LQKENI. Trimming stripped 3 bases from V and 0 bases from J, with 6 bases between. Produced via immunoSEQ multiplex PCR; TCRdb's table is partial and in-frame only. The sample carries 170,000 or so clones, about nine tenths recorded once. The source of this sequence is an adult in good health. The chain is built from TRBV18 and TRBJ2-7; D unclear. This sample comprised peripheral blood, obtained on day 0 of AZD1222 vaccination. The CDR3 nucleotides read TGTGCCAGCTCACCCGACCTCTCCTACGAGCAGTACTTC. It codes for CASSPDLSYEQYF.